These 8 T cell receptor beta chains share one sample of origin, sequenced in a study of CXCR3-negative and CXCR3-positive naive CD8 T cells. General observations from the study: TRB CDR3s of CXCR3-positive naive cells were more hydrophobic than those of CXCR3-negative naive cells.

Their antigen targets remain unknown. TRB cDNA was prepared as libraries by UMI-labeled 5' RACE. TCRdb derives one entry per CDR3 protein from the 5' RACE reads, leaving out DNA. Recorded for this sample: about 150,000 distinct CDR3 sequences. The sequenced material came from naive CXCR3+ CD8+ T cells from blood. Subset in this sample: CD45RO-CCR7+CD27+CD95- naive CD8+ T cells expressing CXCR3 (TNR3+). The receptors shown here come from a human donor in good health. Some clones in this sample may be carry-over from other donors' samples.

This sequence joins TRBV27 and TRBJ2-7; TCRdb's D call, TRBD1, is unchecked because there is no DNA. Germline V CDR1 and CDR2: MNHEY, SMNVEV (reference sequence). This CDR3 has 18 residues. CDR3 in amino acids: CASSLSNFGTGGAYEQYF.

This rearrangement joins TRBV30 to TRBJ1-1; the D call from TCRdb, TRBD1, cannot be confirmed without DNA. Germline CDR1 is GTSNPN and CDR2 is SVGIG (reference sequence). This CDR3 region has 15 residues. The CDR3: CAWSVLTGANTEAFF.

The CDR3 sequence: CSVRTSGASYNEQFF. The chain is built from TRBV20-1 and TRBJ2-1; the TRBD2 assignment by TCRdb is unverifiable without DNA. CDR3 length: 15 residues. The germline CDR1 and CDR2 sequences are DFQATT and SNEGSKA (reference sequence).

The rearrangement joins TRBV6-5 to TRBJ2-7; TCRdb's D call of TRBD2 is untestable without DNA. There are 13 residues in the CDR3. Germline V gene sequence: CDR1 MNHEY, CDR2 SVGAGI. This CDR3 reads CASSYAGRNEQYF.

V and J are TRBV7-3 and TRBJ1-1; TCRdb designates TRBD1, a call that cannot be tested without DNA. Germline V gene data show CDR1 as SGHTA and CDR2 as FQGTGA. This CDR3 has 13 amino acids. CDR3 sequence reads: CASSLGRFTEAFF.

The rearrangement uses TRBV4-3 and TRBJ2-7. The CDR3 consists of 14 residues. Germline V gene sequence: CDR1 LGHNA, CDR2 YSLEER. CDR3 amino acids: CASSQGDGAYEQYF.

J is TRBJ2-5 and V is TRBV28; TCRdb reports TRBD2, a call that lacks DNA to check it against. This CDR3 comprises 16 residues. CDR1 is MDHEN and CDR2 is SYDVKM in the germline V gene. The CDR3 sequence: CASSSPWEVAKETQYF.

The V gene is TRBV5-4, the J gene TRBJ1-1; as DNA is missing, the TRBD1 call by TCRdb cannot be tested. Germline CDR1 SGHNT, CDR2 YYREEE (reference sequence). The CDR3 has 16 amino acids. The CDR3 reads CASSFGAGGYRSEAFF.